The 11 T cell receptor beta chains below come from one sample, sequenced in a study of T-cell memory formation after mild COVID-19. TCRdb passed the 5' RACE reads through MiXCR, listing each CDR3 protein once. The table has some 130,000 distinct CDR3 sequences, 16% seen once. Material: PBMCs or a T cell subset sorted from them (not recorded which). These receptors all come from an adult woman who had mild COVID-19 (a few samples of this study predate the infection). Cell type and time point are not known.

Notes on this clonotype: At one boundary the junction diverges from the germline segment, which might be a read error. The chain joins TRBV10-3 to TRBJ2-5; possible D gene TRBD2, 6 bases. The CDR3 runs 15 residues. Germline CDR1 and CDR2: ENHRY and SYGVKD. The CDR3 region has the DNA TGTGCCATCAGCGAGTCGGAGGGGCTTGGAGAGACCCAGTACTTC. Protein: CAISESEGLGETQYF.

The rearrangement uses TRBV5-6 and TRBJ2-7, with 10 bases aligning to TRBD1. V was clipped by 5 bases and J by 5 bases; unmatched bases: 4. This CDR3 is built from 13 residues. The germline V gene encodes CDR1 SGHDT and CDR2 YYEEEE. CDR3 DNA sequence: TGTGCCAGCAGGCTGACAGGGGGCGACGAGCAGTACTTC. Protein sequence: CASRLTGGDEQYF. Filled out from reference TRBV5-6 and TRBJ2-7, the complete variable domain reads DAGVTQSPTHLIKTRGQQVTLRCSPKSGHDTVSWYQQALGQGPQFIFQYYEEEERQRGNFPDRFSGHQFPNYSSELNVNALLLGDSALYLCASRLTGGDEQYFGPGTRLTVT.

In its sample, this clonotype was seen many times. The V and J genes are TRBV6-1 and TRBJ1-5, with TRBD1 matching over 9 bases. V lost 6 bases to trimming and J lost 0 bases; unmatched junction nucleotides: 12. The CDR3 is 18 amino acids. Germline V gene data show CDR1 as MNHNS and CDR2 as SASEGT. The CDR3 coding sequence is TGTGCCAGCAGGCCCGGGACAGGGCCCATCGGTAGCAATCAGCCCCAGCATTTT. This translates into CASRPGTGPIGSNQPQHF.

The V and J genes are TRBV7-9 and TRBJ1-2; the D is unclear. The DNA end is more similar to TRBJ2-6, so the J call may be wrong. CDR1 is SEHNR, CDR2 FQNEAQ, per germline (reference sequence). The CDR3 extends over 11 amino acids. The CDR3 nucleotides are TGTGCCAGCAGCCCTTCGGTCTCCCTGACTTTC. Amino acid sequence: CASSPSVSLTF.

This clonotype appeared many times. This chain links TRBV7-8 with TRBJ2-7; 10 positions agree with TRBD1. J lost 3 bases, V lost 4 bases, and 9 bases had no gene match. The CDR3 is 16 residues long. Germline V gives CDR1 SGHVS, CDR2 FQNEAQ. The CDR3 DNA reads TGTGCCAGCAGCTCTAAGTCCGGGACAGGGGACTACGAGCAGTACTTC. Translated: CASSSKSGTGDYEQYF.

J is TRBJ1-5 and V is TRBV20-1; TRBD1 matches 8 bases. The CDR3 sequence is 16 residues long. Germline assignment: CDR1 DFQATT and CDR2 SNEGSKA (reference sequence). The trim removed 1 base at V and 3 bases at J, leaving 8 bases unmatched. For the CDR3, the DNA is TGCAGTGCTAGAGGCCGTGTGACAGGGGACAATCAGCCCCAGCATTTT. It translates to CSARGRVTGDNQPQHF.

This clonotype was recorded a few times. V gene TRBV11-2 combines with J gene TRBJ2-7; D is perhaps TRBD1 (5 bases). CDR1 is SGHAT, CDR2 FQNNGV, per germline. The germline V and J ends were trimmed by 5 bases and 6 bases, with 14 bases remaining between them. There are 13 residues in the CDR3. The CDR3 DNA is TGTGCCAGCAGCCCCCTCCAGGGTGCCGAGCAGTACTTC. Amino acids: CASSPLQGAEQYF.

V usage is TRBV6-2 or TRBV6-3 and J usage is TRBJ2-2; D uncertain. This CDR3 region has 14 residues. Germline V lookup: CDR1 MNHEY, CDR2 SVGEGT. The V gene lost 6 bases and the J gene lost 6 bases, with 14 bases spanning the gap. In DNA, the CDR3 is TGTGCCAGCAGGGTAGGGTATGAAGCCGGGGAGCTGTTTTTT. This codes for CASRVGYEAGELFF.

This chain joins TRBV12-3 or TRBV12-4 and TRBJ2-3; D unclear. The V and J ends lost 5 bases and 10 bases respectively, with 13 bases between them. The CDR3 runs to 12 residues. CDR3 region: CASSAIADAQYF. As DNA, the CDR3 is TGTGCCAGCAGTGCTATAGCAGACGCGCAGTATTTT.

This clonotype was picked up a small number of times. The chain employs TRBV6-5 and TRBJ2-7; 9 bases agree with TRBD2. This CDR3 is built from 13 residues. CDR1 MNHEY and CDR2 SVGAGI come from the germline V gene. Losses at the gene ends were 5 bases for V and 7 bases for J; bases not matched to a gene: 6. This chain's CDR3 is CASSRSGSGEQYF. CDR3 coding DNA: TGTGCCAGCAGTCGTAGCGGGAGCGGAGAGCAGTACTTC.

This clonotype appeared a few times. The chain links TRBV25-1 to TRBJ2-7; 9 bases match TRBD1. Per germline, CDR1 MGHDK and CDR2 SYGVNS. V lost 6 bases and J lost 4; bases outside the gene matches: 1. This CDR3 region has 12 residues. CDR3 in DNA: TGTGCCAGCAGGACAGGGGGGTACGAGCAGTACTTC. Translated, it gives CASRTGGYEQYF.